Listed below are T cell receptor beta chains from one sample, sequenced in a study of T cells in Graves' hyperthyroidism and ophthalmopathy. From the multiplex PCR reads, TCRdb called clonotypes with MiXCR, one entry per CDR3 protein. The sample consists of 480,000 or so distinct CDR3 sequences, 14% of them appearing once. Sequences were obtained from blood. The receptor set was obtained from a woman aged 18-35 years with Graves' hyperthyroidism. Each CDR3 is given with its conserved first and last residue. A D gene is named only where the DNA matches it firmly. Clone size, where shown, is once, few, many, or a class for clones that have expanded.

v_call,cdr3_length,clone_size,j_call,d_call,cdr3_nt,cdr3_aa
TRBV9,16,few,TRBJ2-6,.,TGTGCCAGCAGTCCCTTATTACCGTCTGGGGCCAACGTCCTGACTTTC,CASSPLLPSGANVLTF
TRBV28,16,.,TRBJ2-1,TRBD2,TGTGCCAGCAGTTTATATCGGACTAGCGGGAGCAATGAGCAGTTCTTC,CASSLYRTSGSNEQFF
TRBV7-9,14,.,TRBJ1-4,.,TGTGCCAGCAGCTTGTCCCCAATGGGTGAAAAACTGTTTTTT,CASSLSPMGEKLFF
TRBV4-2,14,few,TRBJ1-1,.,TGTGCCAGCAGCCAAGAACGGGACGCCCATGAAGCTTTCTTT,CASSQERDAHEAFF
TRBV29-1,17,many,TRBJ1-1,TRBD1,TGCAGCGTTGAAGGTTTAAGGGGGCGGAAACAGAACACTGAAGCTTTCTTT,CSVEGLRGRKQNTEAFF
TRBV19,15,.,TRBJ2-5,TRBD1,TGTGCCAGTAGTATCGCGACAGGGTCGGGCGAGACCCAGTACTTC,CASSIATGSGETQYF
TRBV27,15,many,TRBJ1-2,.,TGTGCCAGCAGTTTATCGGGGGGCACTGACTATGGCTACACCTTC,CASSLSGGTDYGYTF
TRBV29-1,13,.,TRBJ2-3,.,TGCAGCGCTGGGGGCGCCAGCACAGATACGCAGTATTTT,CSAGGASTDTQYF
TRBV20-1,15,.,TRBJ1-5,.,TGCAGTGCTAGAGTTGGGGACGTTAGCAATCAGCCCCAGCATTTT,CSARVGDVSNQPQHF
TRBV27,14,many,TRBJ2-1,TRBD2,TGTGCCAGCAGTTTTACGGCTAGCGGGAGTTTGCAGTTCTTC,CASSFTASGSLQFF
TRBV4-2,13,many,TRBJ1-5,.,TGTGCCAGCAGCCAACAGGACAATCAGCCCCAGCATTTT,CASSQQDNQPQHF
TRBV12-3/TRBV12-4,13,many,TRBJ1-2,TRBD1,TGTGCCAGCAGTTCTCAGGGGGACTATGGCTACACCTTC,CASSSQGDYGYTF
TRBV19,11,.,TRBJ1-5,.,TGTGCCTCGCCGGGGGTTCAGCCCCAGCATTTT,CASPGVQPQHF
TRBV6-2/TRBV6-3,17,many,TRBJ2-3,TRBD2,TGTGCCAGCAGTTACAGCGGGAGTGCTCCTAGCACAGATACGCAGTATTTT,CASSYSGSAPSTDTQYF
TRBV2,13,many,TRBJ1-5,.,TGTGCCAGCAGGGCGGTTAGCAATCAGCCCCAGCATTTT,CASRAVSNQPQHF
TRBV19,17,.,TRBJ1-5,.,TGTGGCAGTAGTATCCCTTTCAGCAGGGTAGGCAATCAGCCCCAGCATTTT,CGSSIPFSRVGNQPQHF
TRBV12-3/TRBV12-4,15,.,TRBJ2-3,.,TGTGCCAGCAGTTTATGGGGGCTAGGCGCAGATACGCAGTATTTT,CASSLWGLGADTQYF
TRBV20-1,13,many,TRBJ1-1,.,TGCAGTGCCCCGGATCGGGTGAACACTGAAGCTTTCTTT,CSAPDRVNTEAFF
TRBV12-3/TRBV12-4,15,many,TRBJ2-2,.,TGTGCCAGCAGTTTATCAGGGGCGAACACCGGGGAGCTGTTTTTT,CASSLSGANTGELFF
TRBV29-1,15,many,TRBJ2-5,TRBD1,TGCAGCGTTGAGCGCCGGGGACAGGTTCAAGAGACCCAGTACTTC,CSVERRGQVQETQYF
TRBV29-1,20,many,TRBJ2-1,TRBD2,TGCAGCGTTGAAGCTCCGCTAGCGGGAGAAAAGAGAGTAGGCTACAATGAGCAGTTCTTC,CSVEAPLAGEKRVGYNEQFF
TRBV29-1,15,few,TRBJ1-5,TRBD1,TGCAGCGCCTCGACAGGGGGCGAATCATCCCAGCCCCAGCATTTT,CSASTGGESSQPQHF
TRBV9,15,.,TRBJ2-3,.,TGTGCCAGCAGCGTAGACCCCGCGAGCACAGATACGCAGTATTTT,CASSVDPASTDTQYF
TRBV4-1,15,few,TRBJ2-3,.,TGCGCCAGCAGCCAAGAAGCTAGCCACACAGATACGCAGTATTTT,CASSQEASHTDTQYF
TRBV5-6,14,.,TRBJ2-3,.,TGTGCCAGCAGCTTGGTGGGCGACCCAGATACGCAGTATTTT,CASSLVGDPDTQYF
TRBV19,15,few,TRBJ2-7,TRBD2,TGTGCCAGTAGTATAGACGGGGGGAGATCCTACGAGCAGTACTTC,CASSIDGGRSYEQYF
TRBV30,16,many,TRBJ2-1,TRBD1,TGTGCCTGGAGTGTAGCGCGGACAGGGTTTTGGAATGAGCAGTTCTTC,CAWSVARTGFWNEQFF
TRBV5-6,14,many,TRBJ2-1,TRBD2,TGTGCCAGCAGCTTGCTTAGCGGGAGAAATGAGCAGTTCTTC,CASSLLSGRNEQFF
TRBV25-1,11,many,TRBJ2-5,.,TGTGCCAGCAGTGGTTCGGTGACCCAGTACTTC,CASSGSVTQYF
TRBV2,13,many,TRBJ1-1,TRBD1,TGTGCCAGCAGTGAAGCGAGACAGGGAAAAGCTTTCTTT,CASSEARQGKAFF
TRBV29-1,13,many,TRBJ2-1,.,TGCAGCGTGCAAGGGGACACCTACAATGAGCAGTTCTTC,CSVQGDTYNEQFF
TRBV6-1,14,.,TRBJ1-2,.,TGTGCCAGCAGTGAGGCCGGGAGGCACTATGGCTACACCTTC,CASSEAGRHYGYTF
TRBV2,17,many,TRBJ1-1,.,TGTGCCAGCAGTGAAGGTAACGGGGGAGGTCGATCTTTGGACGCTTTCTTT,CASSEGNGGGRSLDAFF
TRBV2,12,many,TRBJ1-2,.,TGTGCCACCCGACAGGCTACTTATGGCTACACCTTC,CATRQATYGYTF
TRBV7-3,17,few,TRBJ2-1,.,TGTGCCAGCAGCTCAGACGGAGGACTACCCTCCTACAATGAGCAGTTCTTC,CASSSDGGLPSYNEQFF
TRBV20-1,14,many,TRBJ2-1,.,TGCAGTGCTAGATCAACGCCCGCTGTCAATGAGCAGTTCTTC,CSARSTPAVNEQFF
TRBV27,16,once,TRBJ2-7,TRBD2,TGTGGCAGCAGCCCGTACGGACTAGCGGGTTTTTACGAGCAGTACTTC,CGSSPYGLAGFYEQYF
TRBV4-1,14,.,TRBJ2-5,.,TGCGCCAGCAGCCAAGTAGGGGGGGTAGAGACCCAGTACTTC,CASSQVGGVETQYF
TRBV4-1,15,.,TRBJ2-7,.,TGCGCCAGCAGCCAAGGACTTACAGGGCTCGGAGGGCAGTACTTC,CASSQGLTGLGGQYF
TRBV11-3,16,few,TRBJ2-1,.,TGTGCCAGCAGCCTAGGAGCAGGGATTACCTACAATGAGCACTTCTTC,CASSLGAGITYNEHFF
TRBV6-1,14,many,TRBJ1-2,TRBD1,TGTGCCAGCAGTAAGGGGACAGGGGACTATGGCTACACCTTC,CASSKGTGDYGYTF